This T cell receptor (beta chain) was sequenced for a study of cytotoxic CD8 clonotypes in ibrutinib-treated CLL. Looking at the study overall: There were, on average, about 250,000 productive templates and some 90,000 productive rearrangements per sample.

The table came from immunoSEQ multiplex PCR; TCRdb's copy has only in-frame clones and leaves some out. In the table there are around 310,000 clones, around four fifths of which are singletons. This CDR3 spans 16 amino acids. V shed 3 bases, J shed 2 bases, and the junction held 4 bases outside the gene matches. The germline V gene has CDR1 LGHNA and CDR2 YNFKEQ. Notes on this clone: Antigen specificity is unknown.

Study results and limitations: At the start, clonality exceeded age-matched healthy donors and followed circulating CD8+ T-cell counts.

The TCR was taken from a human donor with chronic lymphocytic leukemia. The starting material was PBMCs, obtained before ibrutinib treatment. The chain employs TRBV4-2 and TRBJ2-2, with 9 nucleotides matching TRBD2. CDR3 sequence: CASSQDSGSNTGELFF. The CDR3 DNA reads as TGTGCCAGCAGCCAGGATAGCGGGAGTAACACCGGGGAGCTGTTTTTT.